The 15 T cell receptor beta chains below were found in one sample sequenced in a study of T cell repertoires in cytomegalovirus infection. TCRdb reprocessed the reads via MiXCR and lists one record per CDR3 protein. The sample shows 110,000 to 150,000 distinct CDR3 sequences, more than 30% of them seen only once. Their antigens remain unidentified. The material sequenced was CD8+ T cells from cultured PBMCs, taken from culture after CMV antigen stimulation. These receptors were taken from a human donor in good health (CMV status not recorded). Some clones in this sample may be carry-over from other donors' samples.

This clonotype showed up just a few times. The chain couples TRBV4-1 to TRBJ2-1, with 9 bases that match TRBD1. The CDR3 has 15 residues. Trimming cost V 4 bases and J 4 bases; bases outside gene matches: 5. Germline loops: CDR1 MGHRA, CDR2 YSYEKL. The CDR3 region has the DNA TGCGCCAGCAGCCCGGGACAGGGATTATACAATGAGCAGTTCTTC. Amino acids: CASSPGQGLYNEQFF.

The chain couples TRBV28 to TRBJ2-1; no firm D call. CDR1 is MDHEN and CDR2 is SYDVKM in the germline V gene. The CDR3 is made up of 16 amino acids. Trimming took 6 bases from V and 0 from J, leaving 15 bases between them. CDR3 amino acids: CASSPRLASSYNEQFF. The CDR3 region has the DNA TGTGCCAGCAGCCCCCGACTGGCTAGCTCCTACAATGAGCAGTTCTTC. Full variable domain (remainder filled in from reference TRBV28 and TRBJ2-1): DVKVTQSSRYLVKRTGEKVFLECVQDMDHENMFWYRQDPGLGLRLIYFSYDVKMKEKGDIPEGYSVSREKKERFSLILESASTNQTSMYLCASSPRLASSYNEQFFGPGTRLTVL.

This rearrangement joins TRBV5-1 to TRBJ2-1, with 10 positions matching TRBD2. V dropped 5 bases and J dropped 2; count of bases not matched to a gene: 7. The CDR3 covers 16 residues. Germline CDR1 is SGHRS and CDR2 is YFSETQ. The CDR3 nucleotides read TGCGCCAGCAGAGAGAGCGGGGGGGCCGCCTACAATGAGCAGTTCTTC. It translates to CASRESGGAAYNEQFF.

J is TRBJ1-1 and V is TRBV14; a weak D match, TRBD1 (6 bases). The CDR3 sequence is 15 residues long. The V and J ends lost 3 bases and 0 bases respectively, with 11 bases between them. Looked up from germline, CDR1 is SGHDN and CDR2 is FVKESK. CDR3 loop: CASSQGTIMNTEAFF. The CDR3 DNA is TGTGCCAGCAGCCAGGGGACAATCATGAACACTGAAGCTTTCTTT.

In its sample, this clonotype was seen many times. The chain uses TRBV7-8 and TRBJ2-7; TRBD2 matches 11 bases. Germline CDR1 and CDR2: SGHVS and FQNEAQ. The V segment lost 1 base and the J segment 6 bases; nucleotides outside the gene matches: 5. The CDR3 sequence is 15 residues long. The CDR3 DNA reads TGTGCCAGCAGCTTAGAGGGACTAGCGGCATCCGAGCAGTACTTC. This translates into CASSLEGLAASEQYF.

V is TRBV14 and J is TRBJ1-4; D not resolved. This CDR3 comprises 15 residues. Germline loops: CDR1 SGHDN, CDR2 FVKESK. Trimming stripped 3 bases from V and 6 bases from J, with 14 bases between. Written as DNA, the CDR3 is TGTGCCAGCAGCCAGTTCGGGAGAACCGATGAAAAACTGTTTTTT. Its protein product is CASSQFGRTDEKLFF.

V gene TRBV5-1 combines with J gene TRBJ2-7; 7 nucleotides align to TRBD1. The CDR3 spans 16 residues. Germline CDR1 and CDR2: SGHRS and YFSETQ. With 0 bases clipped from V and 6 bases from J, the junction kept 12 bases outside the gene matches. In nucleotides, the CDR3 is TGCGCCAGCAGCTTGGCCGGGGACAGACCATTCGGCGAGCAGTACTTC. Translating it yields CASSLAGDRPFGEQYF.

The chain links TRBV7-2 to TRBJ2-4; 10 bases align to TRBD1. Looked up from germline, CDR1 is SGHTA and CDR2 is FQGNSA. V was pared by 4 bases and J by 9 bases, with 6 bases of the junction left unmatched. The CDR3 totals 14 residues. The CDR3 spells CASSSTTGGFIQYF. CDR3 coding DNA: TGTGCCAGCAGCTCAACGACAGGGGGCTTCATTCAGTACTTC.

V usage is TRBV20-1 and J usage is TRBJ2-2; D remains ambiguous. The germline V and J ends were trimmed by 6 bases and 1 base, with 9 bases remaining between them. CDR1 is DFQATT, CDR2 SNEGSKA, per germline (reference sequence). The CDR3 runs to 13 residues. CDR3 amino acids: CSAMDGNTGELFF. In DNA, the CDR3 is TGCAGTGCAATGGACGGGAACACCGGGGAGCTGTTTTTT.

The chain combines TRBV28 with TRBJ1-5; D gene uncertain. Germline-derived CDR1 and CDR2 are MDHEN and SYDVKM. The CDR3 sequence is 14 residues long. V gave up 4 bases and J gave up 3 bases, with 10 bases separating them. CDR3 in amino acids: CASSYSDTNQPQHF. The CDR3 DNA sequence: TGTGCCAGCAGTTATTCGGATACCAATCAGCCCCAGCATTTT.

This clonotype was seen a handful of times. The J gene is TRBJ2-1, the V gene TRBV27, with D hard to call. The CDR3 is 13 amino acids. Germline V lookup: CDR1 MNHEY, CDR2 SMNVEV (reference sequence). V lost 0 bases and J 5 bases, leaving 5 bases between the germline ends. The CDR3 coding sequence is TGTGCCAGCAGTTTATCGTGGGACAATGAGCAGTTCTTC. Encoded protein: CASSLSWDNEQFF.

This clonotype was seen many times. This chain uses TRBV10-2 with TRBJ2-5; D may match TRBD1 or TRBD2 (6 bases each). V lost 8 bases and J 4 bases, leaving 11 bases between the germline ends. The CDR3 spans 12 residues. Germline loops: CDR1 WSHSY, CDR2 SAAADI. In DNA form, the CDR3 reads TGCGCCAGCCGTAGGGGGGCAGAGACCCAGTACTTC. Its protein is CASRRGAETQYF.

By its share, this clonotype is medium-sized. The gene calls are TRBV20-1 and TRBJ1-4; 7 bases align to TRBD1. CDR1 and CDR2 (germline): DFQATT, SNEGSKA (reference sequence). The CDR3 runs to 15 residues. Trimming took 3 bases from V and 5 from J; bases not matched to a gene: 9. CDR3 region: CSASPTRGLNEKLFF. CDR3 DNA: TGCAGTGCTAGTCCCACCAGGGGGTTAAATGAAAAACTGTTTTTT.

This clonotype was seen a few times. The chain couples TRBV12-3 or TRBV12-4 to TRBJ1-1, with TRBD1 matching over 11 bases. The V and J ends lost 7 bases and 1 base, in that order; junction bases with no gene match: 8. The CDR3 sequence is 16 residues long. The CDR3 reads CASNPGTGGSNTEAFF. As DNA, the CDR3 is TGTGCCAGCAACCCCGGGACAGGGGGATCGAACACTGAAGCTTTCTTT.

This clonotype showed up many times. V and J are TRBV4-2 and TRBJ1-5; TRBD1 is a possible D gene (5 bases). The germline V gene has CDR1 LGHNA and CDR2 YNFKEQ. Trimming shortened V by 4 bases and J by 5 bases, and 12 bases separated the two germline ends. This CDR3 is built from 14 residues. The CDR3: CASSPRDGDQPQHF. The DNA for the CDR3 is TGTGCCAGCAGCCCTAGGGACGGGGATCAGCCCCAGCATTTT.